This entry describes one T cell receptor (beta chain). Its antigen is unknown. These data belong to a study of cytomegalovirus exposure and HLA in healthy donors. Findings of the study overall: Rare sequences made up most TCRs, while some public TCRs were found in many donors.

Libraries were prepared by immunoSEQ multiplex PCR; TCRdb keeps only in-frame clonotypes and omits some of them. The profile shows about 360,000 clones, roughly 88% of them singletons. CDR1 and CDR2 (germline): MDHEN, SYDVKM. Trimming cost V 6 bases and J 0 bases, with 17 bases left between them. The CDR3 totals 16 residues. The V gene is TRBV28, the J gene TRBJ1-1, with a weak D call TRBD1 (5 bases). The TCR originated in a woman between 18 and 30 years old in good health and CMV-seronegative. Material for sequencing was PBMCs. The CDR3 nucleotides are TGTGCCAGCAGCTCGCCGGCCATGACAGTGAACACTGAAGCTTTCTTT. Translating it yields CASSSPAMTVNTEAFF.